This entry lists 20 T cell receptor beta chains sequenced from one sample in a study of cytomegalovirus exposure and HLA in healthy donors. PCR used 60 Vbeta primers and 13 Jbeta primers. Using immunoSEQ multiplex PCR, the repertoire was profiled, and TCRdb retains in-frame clones only, with some absent. The sample includes about 200,000 clones, about 83% of them seen just once. Sequenced: PBMCs. These receptor sequences come from a man aged 40-49 years in good health and CMV-seronegative.

The CDR3 reads CASSLGPLAGTYEQYF. CDR3 coding DNA: TGTGCCAGCAGTCTAGGCCCACTAGCGGGAACCTACGAGCAGTACTTC. The V and J genes are TRBV7-2 and TRBJ2-7; TRBD2 aligns across 10 bases. This CDR3 contains 16 residues. The germline CDR1 and CDR2 sequences are SGHTA and FQGNSA. The trim removed 6 bases at V and 2 bases at J, leaving 10 bases unmatched.

V and J are TRBV27 and TRBJ1-6, with 11 nucleotides matching TRBD1. Trimming took 3 bases from V and 6 from J; bases not matched to a gene: 4. CDR3 length: 16 amino acids. CDR1 is MNHEY, CDR2 SMNVEV, per germline (reference sequence). The CDR3 region has the DNA TGTGCCAGCAGTTTGGGACAGGGGGTAGGTAATTCACCCCTCCACTTT. Protein product: CASSLGQGVGNSPLHF.

The gene calls are TRBV4-2 and TRBJ2-4; 10 positions agree with TRBD1. Germline V gene sequence: CDR1 LGHNA, CDR2 YNFKEQ. Germline trimming cut 0 bases from V and 0 bases from J; bases unmatched to any gene: 5. There are 18 residues in the CDR3. The CDR3 region has the DNA TGTGCCAGCAGCCAAGAAGAGGGGACAGGGGTAGCCAAAAACATTCAGTACTTC. Residues: CASSQEEGTGVAKNIQYF.

V and J are TRBV6-5 and TRBJ2-7; the D gene is possibly TRBD2 (6 bases). The CDR3 totals 14 residues. V lost 4 bases to trimming and J lost 0 bases, with 10 bases between them. CDR1 MNHEY and CDR2 SVGAGI come from the germline V gene. In nucleotides, the CDR3 is TGTGCCAGCAGTTTTGGGAGGTCCTCCTACGAGCAGTACTTC. Translating it yields CASSFGRSSYEQYF.

V gene TRBV12-2 combines with J gene TRBJ1-2; the D call TRBD1 from the table was never checked on the DNA. TRBV12-2 is described as a pseudogene. This CDR3 has 10 residues. CDR3 bases: TGTGCAAGTCGCTCCCGACAGGTCTCCTTC. Translating gives CASRSRQVSF.

This sequence joins TRBV4-2 and TRBJ1-2; 7 positions match TRBD1. Trimming removed 0 bases from V and 5 bases from J; junction bases left unmatched: 6. The CDR3 has 15 residues. The germline V gene encodes CDR1 LGHNA and CDR2 YNFKEQ. The CDR3 sequence is CASSQEPGQVYGYTF. DNA for the CDR3: TGTGCCAGCAGCCAAGAGCCCGGACAGGTGTATGGCTACACCTTC.

This rearrangement joins TRBV4-2 to TRBJ2-1; unclear D gene. Germline V gene lookup returns CDR1 LGHNA and CDR2 YNFKEQ. The CDR3 has 13 amino acids. The ends were cut back, 0 bases at V and 9 bases at J, with 9 bases in the middle. Here the CDR3 reads CASSQDKPTEQFF. CDR3 DNA: TGTGCCAGCAGCCAAGATAAGCCCACTGAGCAGTTCTTC.

V usage is TRBV7-9 and J usage is TRBJ1-2, with a possible D match to TRBD1 (6 bases). The CDR3 contains 14 residues. Trimming removed 2 bases at V and 6 bases at J, with 13 bases between. Germline CDR1 is SEHNR and CDR2 is FQNEAQ (reference sequence). The DNA of the CDR3 is TGTGCCAGCAGCTTATCAGGGGAACGGGATGGCTACACCTTC. It encodes CASSLSGERDGYTF.

In its sample, this clone was seen a few times. V usage is TRBV28 and J usage is TRBJ1-1, with a possible D match to TRBD1 (6 bases). The CDR3 runs 16 residues. Germline V gene sequence: CDR1 MDHEN, CDR2 SYDVKM. Trimming shortened V by 7 bases and J by 4 bases, and 22 bases separated the two germline ends. The CDR3 region is CASTLGQLLRGTEAFF. CDR3 nucleotides: TGTGCCAGCACCCTAGGACAGCTCTTAAGGGGCACTGAAGCTTTCTTT. Based on the CDR3 plus reference TRBV28 and TRBJ1-1, the full variable domain is DVKVTQSSRYLVKRTGEKVFLECVQDMDHENMFWYRQDPGLGLRLIYFSYDVKMKEKGDIPEGYSVSREKKERFSLILESASTNQTSMYLCASTLGQLLRGTEAFFGQGTRLTVV.

In this sample, this clone turned up a few times. The rearrangement links TRBV5-1 to TRBJ2-1; 12 bases map to TRBD1. This CDR3 is built from 15 residues. Germline V CDR1 and CDR2: SGHRS, YFSETQ. The V gene end was trimmed by 3 bases and the J gene end by 7 bases; junction bases not matched to a gene: 5. DNA for the CDR3: TGCGCCAGCAGCTCCCCGGGACAGGGGGCGAATGAGCAGTTCTTC. This encodes CASSSPGQGANEQFF.

This chain connects TRBV9 to TRBJ1-2; D uncertain. The CDR3 is made up of 13 amino acids. CDR1 SGDLS and CDR2 YYNGEE come from the germline V gene. V shed 1 base and J shed 3 bases, with 7 bases lying between them. CDR3 amino acids: CASSVTNYYGYTF. The DNA of the CDR3 is TGTGCCAGCAGCGTAACAAATTACTATGGCTACACCTTC.

This sequence joins TRBV29-1 and TRBJ1-2, with D perhaps TRBD1 (5 bases). The CDR3 extends over 14 amino acids. V was trimmed by 7 bases and J by 8 bases, leaving 23 bases between them. In germline, CDR1 is SQVTM, CDR2 ANQGSEA. CDR3 sequence: CSGGGLGRDRGYTF. Here the CDR3 DNA reads TGCAGCGGAGGTGGTCTGGGCAGGGATCGGGGCTACACCTTC.

This clone was found a few times. This chain connects TRBV5-4 to TRBJ2-2; D gene uncertain. The CDR3 has 14 amino acids. In germline, CDR1 is SGHNT, CDR2 YYREEE (reference sequence). V dropped 4 bases and J dropped 0 bases, with 7 bases sitting between them. CDR3 region: CASSLEPNTGELFF. Here the CDR3 DNA reads TGTGCCAGCAGCCTAGAACCGAACACCGGGGAGCTGTTTTTT.

Of note for this clone: Mismatch with germline at one junction end may stem from a read error. The chain uses TRBV7-9 and TRBJ2-7; TRBD2 agrees at 11 bases. Germline V gene data show CDR1 as SEHNR and CDR2 as FQNEAQ (reference sequence). CDR3 size: 15 residues. CDR3 protein: CSSSSSGRASDEQYF. The CDR3 bases are TGTTCCAGCAGCAGTAGCGGGAGGGCCTCGGACGAGCAGTACTTC.

V is TRBV2 and J is TRBJ1-4; weak D call: TRBD1 (6 bases). Looked up from germline, CDR1 is SNHLY and CDR2 is FYNNEI. The germline V and J ends were trimmed by 8 bases and 3 bases, with 16 bases remaining between them. The CDR3 is 15 residues long. For the CDR3, the DNA is TGTGCCAGCCACTCACAGGGTTCATCTAATGAAAAACTGTTTTTT. This codes for CASHSQGSSNEKLFF.

This chain's CDR3 is CASSPTDGGRELFF. The DNA of the CDR3 is TGCGCCAGCAGCCCTACGGACGGGGGAAGGGAGCTGTTTTTT. This rearrangement joins TRBV5-1 to TRBJ2-2, with a tentative D call TRBD2 (6 bases). The ends were cut back, 4 bases at V and 9 bases at J, with 16 bases in the middle. The germline V gene has CDR1 SGHRS and CDR2 YFSETQ. The CDR3 is made up of 14 amino acids.

This clone was counted only a few times. The chain is built from TRBV6-5 and TRBJ1-1, with 7 bases identical to TRBD1. V lost 2 bases, J lost 8 bases, and 2 bases stayed unmatched. The CDR3 runs 12 residues. CDR1 and CDR2 from the germline V gene are MNHEY and SVGAGI. In nucleotides, the CDR3 is TGTGCCAGCAGTTACAGGGGGCGAGAAGCTTTCTTT. It yields the protein CASSYRGREAFF.

The chain has TRBV28 and TRBJ2-1; D not certain. Germline CDR1 reads MDHEN; CDR2 reads SYDVKM. The CDR3 length is 12 residues. V was clipped by 2 bases and J by 6 bases, with 5 bases between them. CDR3 protein: CASSLQVNEQFF. CDR3 sequence (DNA): TGTGCCAGCAGTTTACAGGTCAATGAGCAGTTCTTC.

This clone was counted a single time. The CDR3 here is CASSRASGRTGELFF. CDR3 bases: TGTGCCAGCAGTCGGGCTAGCGGGAGGACCGGGGAGCTGTTTTTT. This chain joins TRBV6-1 and TRBJ2-2, with 11 bases fitting TRBD2. Germline V gene data show CDR1 as MNHNS and CDR2 as SASEGT. This CDR3 is 15 amino acids long. V lost 5 bases and J lost 5; bases outside the gene matches: 4.

Only a few counts were recorded for this clone. The rearrangement uses TRBV2 and TRBJ2-3; tentative D call: TRBD2 (7 bases). In germline, CDR1 is SNHLY, CDR2 FYNNEI. This CDR3 region has 14 residues. V was pared by 7 bases and J by 0 bases, with 11 bases between. The CDR3 loop reads CASKRDISTDTQYF. DNA of the CDR3: TGTGCCAGCAAGCGGGACATAAGCACAGATACGCAGTATTTT.